Shown below are 2 T cell receptor beta chains from a single sample sequenced in a study of low-dose radiotherapy and immunotherapy resistance in tumors. TRAV and TRBV primers primed cDNA for both TCRalpha and TCRbeta. TCR amplification ran 20 PCR cycles using constant-region and V-primer adapter primers. Each CDR3 protein is one row after TCRdb ran MiXCR on the reads. Found here are around 76,000 distinct CDR3 sequences, around 29% of them singletons; the top ten hold 8.5% to 14%. Stated time point: before trial treatment. Sample: PBMCs, taken before treatment. The source of these receptors is a female donor with ovarian cancer.

This chain connects TRBV10-2 to TRBJ1-6, with a possible D match to TRBD1 (6 bases). The CDR3 is 14 residues long. Germline values: CDR1 WSHSY, CDR2 SAAADI. V was trimmed by 6 bases and J by 8 bases, leaving 14 bases between them. The CDR3 coding sequence is TGCGCCAGCAGCCGGGACACAGGCTATTCACCCCTCCACTTT. It is translated as CASSRDTGYSPLHF.

This clonotype was found a few times. The chain couples TRBV19 to TRBJ2-7; weak D call: TRBD1 (5 bases). CDR3 length: 15 residues. The germline V gene has CDR1 LNHDA and CDR2 SQIVND (reference sequence). V dropped 3 bases and J dropped 4 bases, with 16 bases sitting between them. Here the CDR3 DNA reads TGTGCCAGTAGTATGCCCCTGGCAGGGAAGTACGAGCAGTACTTC. Residues: CASSMPLAGKYEQYF.